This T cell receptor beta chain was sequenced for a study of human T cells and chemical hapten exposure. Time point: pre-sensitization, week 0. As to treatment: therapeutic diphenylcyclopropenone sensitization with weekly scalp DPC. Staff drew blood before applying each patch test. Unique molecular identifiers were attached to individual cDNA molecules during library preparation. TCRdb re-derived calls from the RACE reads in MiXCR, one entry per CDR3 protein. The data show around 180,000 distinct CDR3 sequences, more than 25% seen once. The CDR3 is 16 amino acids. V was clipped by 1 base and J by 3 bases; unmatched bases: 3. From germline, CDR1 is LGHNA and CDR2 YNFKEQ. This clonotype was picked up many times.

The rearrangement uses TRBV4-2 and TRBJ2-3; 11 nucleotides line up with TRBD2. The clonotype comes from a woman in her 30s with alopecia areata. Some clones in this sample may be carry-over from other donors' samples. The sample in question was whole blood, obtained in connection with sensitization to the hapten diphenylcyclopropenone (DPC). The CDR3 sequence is CASSQVSGGATDTQYF. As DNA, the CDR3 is TGTGCCAGCAGCCAAGTTAGCGGGGGGGCAACAGATACGCAGTATTTT.